The clone carrying this T cell receptor beta chain was picked up one time. Its cognate antigen is unknown. The sample originates from a study of blood T cells in healthy people across ages. A second about 6 to 12 cycle PCR used barcoded and J-beta primers. TCRdb reprocessed the 5' RACE reads with MiXCR, giving one entry per CDR3 protein. The sample includes fewer than 2,000,000 distinct CDR3 sequences, about two fifths seen only once; the top ten take under 25%. The individuals who served as donors were healthy Caucasians living in Russia, aged about 6 to 100. Trimming at V came to 6 bases and at J to 9 bases, leaving 8 bases not matched to a gene. CDR3 length: 14 residues. Broader study findings: The donors' CMV status was not determined, possibly confounding changes in expanded clonotypes. TCR beta diversity tracked closely with naive T cell percentage.

Input material: blood. This receptor was identified in a human donor in good health. The V and J genes are TRBV12-3 or TRBV12-4 and TRBJ1-1, with 12 bases identical to TRBD1. CDR3 loop: CASRHGTGGPKAFF. Written as DNA, the CDR3 is TGTGCCAGCAGACACGGGACAGGGGGCCCAAAAGCTTTCTTT.